These T cell receptor beta chains were read from a single sample in a study of cytomegalovirus exposure and HLA in healthy donors. The assay was immunoSEQ multiplex PCR, and TCRdb's table has in-frame clones only and misses some. The sample yields about 160,000 clones, 75% to 85% seen once. The source material was PBMCs. These receptor sequences come from a woman between 45 and 60 years old in good health and CMV-seronegative. Each CDR3 is given with its conserved first and last residue. The D gene is left open where the match is weak. Part of the rows lack a size; the others show once, few, many or a class for expanded clones.

D gene | clone size | J gene | CDR3 length | V gene | CDR3 DNA | CDR3 protein
. | once | TRBJ1-5 | 15 | TRBV7-9 | TGTGCCAGCAGCTCGACCGGGACACCACATCAGCCCCAGCATTTT | CASSSTGTPHQPQHF
. | . | TRBJ2-3 | 16 | TRBV11-2 | TGTGCCAGCAGCTCAAGTAGGGGTCGAAGCACAGATACGCAGTATTTT | CASSSSRGRSTDTQYF
. | . | TRBJ1-1 | 15 | TRBV11-3 | TGTGCCAGCAGCCCTACCCCGGGGGAGCACACTGAAGCTTTCTTT | CASSPTPGEHTEAFF
. | . | TRBJ2-1 | 15 | TRBV4-3 | TGCGCCAGCAGCCGCAGTTGGAGGGTGGGCGATGAGCAGTTCTTC | CASSRSWRVGDEQFF
. | . | TRBJ2-7 | 14 | TRBV27 | TGTGCCAGCAGTTTACCCGGCAGGGGTTCCGAGCAGTACTTC | CASSLPGRGSEQYF
TRBD2 | . | TRBJ2-4 | 15 | TRBV2 | TGTGCCAGCAGCCCGGGACTAGCGGCCAAAAACATTCAGTACTTC | CASSPGLAAKNIQYF
. | . | TRBJ1-2 | 11 | TRBV29-1 | TGCAGCGTTGAAATTCGGTATGGCTACACCTTC | CSVEIRYGYTF
TRBD2 | . | TRBJ2-3 | 16 | TRBV6-1 | TGTGCCAGCAGTGGACTAGCGGGGCGAAACACAGATACGCAGTATTTT | CASSGLAGRNTDTQYF
. | . | TRBJ2-3 | 13 | TRBV10-3 | TGTGCCATCAGTGAGTCGGTCGGGGATACGCAGTATTTT | CAISESVGDTQYF
. | few | TRBJ2-2 | 15 | TRBV18 | TGTGCCAGCTCACCACGGGACAAGGACACCGGGGAGCTGTTTTTT | CASSPRDKDTGELFF
TRBD1 | . | TRBJ2-1 | 15 | TRBV28 | TGTGCCAGCAGCTACCAGGGGACAGACTACAATGAGCAGTTCTTC | CASSYQGTDYNEQFF
TRBD1 | . | TRBJ2-7 | 13 | TRBV29-1 | TGCAGCGCGACCTGGACAGGGAACGGCGAGCAGTACTTC | CSATWTGNGEQYF
TRBD2 | . | TRBJ2-1 | 15 | TRBV2 | TGTGCCAGCAGTGATCGAGCGGGGCTTTACAATGAGCAGTTCTTC | CASSDRAGLYNEQFF
TRBD2 | . | TRBJ2-5 | 17 | TRBV5-1 | TGCGCCAGCAGCTTCAGGGGTAGTAGCGGGACCCAAGAGACCCAGTACTTC | CASSFRGSSGTQETQYF
. | . | TRBJ1-1 | 12 | TRBV5-6 | TGTGCCAGCAGCTCGGCCCGGGTTGAGGCTTTCTTT | CASSSARVEAFF
. | once | TRBJ1-5 | 14 | TRBV6-5 | TGTGCCAGCAGTATACGGACAGGCAATCAGCCCCAGCATTTT | CASSIRTGNQPQHF
TRBD2 | once | TRBJ2-2 | 19 | TRBV5-1 | TGCGCCAGCAGCTTGACCGCAGCGGGGGGTTTCGCGAACACCGGGGAGCTGTTTTTT | CASSLTAAGGFANTGELFF
. | . | TRBJ1-5 | 15 | TRBV7-2 | TGTGCCAGCAGCTTCATGGGACTTGGCAATCAGCCCCAGCATTTT | CASSFMGLGNQPQHF
. | . | TRBJ1-2 | 13 | TRBV12-5 | TGTGCTAGTGGAACGACAGCCAACTATGGCTACACCTTC | CASGTTANYGYTF
TRBD2 | . | TRBJ2-1 | 16 | TRBV18 | TGTGCCAGCTCACCTTATCTGGGCGGGAGCGGGAATGAGCAGTTCTTC | CASSPYLGGSGNEQFF